Shown below are 6 T cell receptor beta chains from a single sample sequenced in a study of blood T cell repertoires in COVID-19. Measured with immunoSEQ multiplex PCR; TCRdb has only the in-frame clones, and not every one. This table has hundreds of thousands of clones, under 95% appearing once. Sequences were obtained from PBMCs or T cells enriched from blood (not recorded which). The receptors were sampled from a man in his 60s who had recovered from COVID-19.

The rearrangement uses TRBV11-2 and TRBJ2-1, with 9 bases fitting TRBD2. V trimming: 7 bases; J trimming: 7 bases; junction bases outside the gene matches: 20. The V gene's germline CDR1 is SGHAT and CDR2 FQNNGV. This CDR3 is built from 18 residues. The CDR3 loop is CASTPGGGGFSSSNEQFF. The CDR3 bases are TGTGCCAGCACCCCGGGCGGGGGGGGGTTCAGTAGTAGTAATGAGCAGTTCTTC.

The chain recombines TRBV7-2 with TRBJ2-2; 11 bases map to TRBD2. Germline V gene data show CDR1 as SGHTA and CDR2 as FQGNSA. The CDR3 is 19 residues long. The junction had 16 bases not matched to a gene; V was cut back by 5 bases and J by 5 bases. CDR3 sequence reads: CASSPRGVAGGPRTGELFF. The CDR3 DNA follows: TGTGCCAGCAGCCCCCGGGGGGTAGCGGGAGGGCCGCGTACCGGGGAGCTGTTTTTT.

The chain uses TRBV7-9 and TRBJ1-1; tentatively, D is TRBD1 (6 bases). V lost 4 bases to trimming and J lost 1 base, with 7 bases between them. CDR3 length: 13 amino acids. Germline CDR1 SEHNR, CDR2 FQNEAQ (reference sequence). CDR3: CASSWTENTEAFF. CDR3 DNA sequence: TGTGCCAGCAGCTGGACAGAGAACACTGAAGCTTTCTTT.

The rearrangement uses TRBV29-1 and TRBJ2-1, with TRBD2 identical over 9 bases. This CDR3 has 14 amino acids. In germline, CDR1 is SQVTM, CDR2 ANQGSEA. The ends lost 6 bases at V and 0 bases at J; junction bases unmatched: 3. CDR3 protein: CSVKLAGSYNEQFF. In DNA, the CDR3 is TGCAGCGTGAAACTAGCGGGCTCCTACAATGAGCAGTTCTTC.

This clone was seen just once. The V gene is TRBV19, the J gene TRBJ2-1, with TRBD1 as a possible D gene (6 bases). Trimming removed 4 bases from V and 4 bases from J, with 17 bases in between. This CDR3 is built from 16 residues. Germline V gene sequence: CDR1 LNHDA, CDR2 SQIVND (reference sequence). This chain's CDR3 is CASSNSPGHLYNEQFF. CDR3 sequence (DNA): TGTGCCAGTAGTAATTCACCGGGACACCTGTACAATGAGCAGTTCTTC.

This chain links TRBV5-6 with TRBJ1-6, with TRBD1 as a possible D gene (5 bases). In germline, CDR1 is SGHDT, CDR2 YYEEEE. V was clipped by 4 bases and J by 7 bases, with 15 bases between them. The CDR3 covers 15 residues. CDR3 sequence (DNA): TGTGCCAGCAGCGCCACTTGGGGGGAAAATTCACCCCTCCACTTT. This translates into CASSATWGENSPLHF.